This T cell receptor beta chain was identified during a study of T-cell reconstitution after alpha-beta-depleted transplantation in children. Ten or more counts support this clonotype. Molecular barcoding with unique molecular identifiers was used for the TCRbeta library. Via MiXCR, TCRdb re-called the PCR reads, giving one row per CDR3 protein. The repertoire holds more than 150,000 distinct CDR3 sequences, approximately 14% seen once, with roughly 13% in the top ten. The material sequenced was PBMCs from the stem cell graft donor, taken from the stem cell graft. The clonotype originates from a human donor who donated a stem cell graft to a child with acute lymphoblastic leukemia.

For the CDR3, the DNA is TGTGCCAGCAGCTGGAGCGGGAGGGCCGGGAATGAGCAGTTCTTC. Encoded protein: CASSWSGRAGNEQFF. The chain employs TRBV7-2 and TRBJ2-1; 10 nucleotides agree with TRBD2. CDR1 is SGHTA, CDR2 FQGNSA, per germline. J lost 7 bases, V lost 4 bases, and 7 bases had no gene match. This CDR3 has 15 amino acids.